Below, 26 T cell receptor beta chains from the same sample are listed, as sequenced in a study of glioma-infiltrating T cells. The iRepertoire nested amplicon-rescue multiplex PCR amplified TCR alpha and beta CDR3s from RNA. Using its own MiXCR run on the multiplex PCR reads, TCRdb lists one record per CDR3 protein. This sample has 95,000 to 110,000 distinct CDR3 sequences, with around 30% found just once. Sequenced material: glioma tissue, nonneoplastic brain tissue, or PBMCs (not recorded which). The receptors derive from a human donor with low-grade glioma or glioblastoma, undergoing nonglioma brain surgery, or in good health (not recorded which).

This clonotype was detected only a few times. The V and J genes are TRBV12-3 or TRBV12-4 and TRBJ1-2; possible D gene TRBD1, 6 bases. This CDR3 contains 13 residues. V was cut by 2 bases and J by 8 bases, with 12 bases left in between. The CDR3 loop is CASSLSSRGGYTF. The CDR3 DNA sequence: TGTGCCAGCAGTTTAAGTTCCAGGGGAGGCTACACCTTC.

The table lists this clonotype with a few counts. The chain uses TRBV7-9 and TRBJ1-6; D gene unclear. The CDR3 is 14 amino acids. Germline CDR1 SEHNR, CDR2 FQNEAQ (reference sequence). V was pared by 4 bases and J by 5 bases, with 9 bases between. CDR3 coding DNA: TGTGCCAGCAGCTCCTTATCTAATAATTCACCCCTCCACTTT. Its translation is CASSSLSNNSPLHF.

In this sample, this clonotype turned up a few times. Its ends do not fully match the called genes, so a read error is possible. The chain uses TRBV28 and TRBJ2-7, with D perhaps being TRBD1 or TRBD2 (5 bases each). CDR3 size: 15 residues. In germline, CDR1 is MDHEN, CDR2 SYDVKM. The CDR3 reads CASSFRDRRLYEQYF. CDR3 bases: TGTGCCAGTAGTTTCAGGGACCGACGGCTTTACGAGCAGTACTTC.

In its sample, this clonotype was seen many times. The chain uses TRBV7-6 and TRBJ2-3; tentatively, D is TRBD1 (6 bases). V lost 5 bases and J lost 1, with 10 bases in between. Germline V CDR1 and CDR2: SGHVS, FNYEAQ. The CDR3 has 14 residues. The CDR3 DNA reads as TGTGCCAGCAGCCAGACAGGAGGCACAGATACGCAGTATTTT. Amino acid sequence: CASSQTGGTDTQYF. Full variable domain (remainder filled in from reference TRBV7-6 and TRBJ2-3): GAGVSQSPRYKVTKRGQDVALRCDPISGHVSLYWYRQALGQGPEFLTYFNYEAQQDKSGLPNDRFSAERPEGSISTLTIQRTEQRDSAMYRCASSQTGGTDTQYFGPGTRLTVL.

This chain joins TRBV7-2 and TRBJ2-5, with 14 positions matching TRBD2. V shed 5 bases and J 2 bases; nucleotides not matched to a gene: 4. The CDR3 is 16 amino acids. Germline V CDR1 and CDR2: SGHTA, FQGNSA. The CDR3 loop reads CASSRLAGGRQETQYF. The CDR3 region has the DNA TGTGCCAGCAGCAGACTAGCGGGGGGGAGGCAAGAGACCCAGTACTTC. Complete variable domain (other parts from reference TRBV7-2 and TRBJ2-5): GAGVSQSPSNKVTEKGKDVELRCDPISGHTALYWYRQSLGQGLEFLIYFQGNSAPDKSGLPSDRFSAERTGGSVSTLTIQRTQQEDSAVYLCASSRLAGGRQETQYFGPGTRLLVL.

In its sample, this clonotype was seen many times. The genes are TRBV20-1 and TRBJ2-5; 10 nucleotides line up with TRBD2. The V gene end was trimmed by 6 bases and the J gene end by 4 bases; junction bases not matched to a gene: 11. Germline V gene sequence: CDR1 DFQATT, CDR2 SNEGSKA (reference sequence). The CDR3 length is 15 residues. The DNA of the CDR3 is TGCAGTGCACTTTTGCTAGCGGGGGTCCGAGAGACCCAGTACTTC. This translates into CSALLLAGVRETQYF.

This clonotype turned up a few times. The V and J genes are TRBV7-2 and TRBJ2-7, with TRBD1 matching 7 bases. The CDR3 has 14 amino acids. CDR1 is SGHTA and CDR2 is FQGNSA in the germline V gene. J lost 2 bases, V lost 4 bases, and 5 bases had no gene match. CDR3 bases: TGTGCCAGCAGCTCCCACAGGGGCCCCTACGAGCAGTACTTC. Protein product: CASSSHRGPYEQYF.

About this clonotype: This sequence may be a read error, since a much larger clone differs from it by one base. The rearrangement joins TRBV18 to TRBJ1-1; 7 bases fit TRBD1. The CDR3 spans 11 residues. Germline lookup yields CDR1 KGHSH and CDR2 LQKENI. Losses at the gene ends were 9 bases for V and 11 bases for J; bases not matched to a gene: 9. The CDR3 here is CARSTGDGAFF. The CDR3 DNA follows: TGTGCCAGATCAACAGGGGATGGCGCTTTCTTT.

The genes are TRBV12-3 or TRBV12-4 and TRBJ1-4, with D uncertain. V was pared by 1 base and J by 8 bases, with 11 bases between. The CDR3 has 14 residues. In DNA form, the CDR3 reads TGTGCCAGCAGTTTAGAGGCCATAGACGAAAAACTGTTTTTT. Protein product: CASSLEAIDEKLFF.

This clonotype was observed many times. The V call is TRBV27, the J call TRBJ1-2; 7 bases line up with TRBD1. Germline CDR1 reads MNHEY; CDR2 reads SMNVEV (reference sequence). The CDR3 sequence is 12 residues long. Germline trimming cut 10 bases from V and 5 bases from J; bases unmatched to any gene: 7. This chain's CDR3 is CATRQGSYGYTF. CDR3 nucleotide sequence: TGTGCCACCCGACAGGGTAGTTATGGCTACACCTTC.

This clonotype appeared many times. The chain is built from TRBV28 and TRBJ2-3, with D perhaps matching TRBD2 (7 bases). The V end lost 7 bases, the J end lost 2 bases, and 19 bases lay between the germline ends. There are 16 residues in the CDR3. The germline CDR1 and CDR2 sequences are MDHEN and SYDVKM. Written as DNA, the CDR3 is TGTGCCAGCACCGCGTGGGGGGGCCTTAACACAGATACGCAGTATTTT. It is translated as CASTAWGGLNTDTQYF.

This clonotype was recorded many times. The chain joins TRBV6-1 to TRBJ1-5; D possibly corresponds to TRBD1 (5 bases). The CDR3 extends over 12 amino acids. V shed 7 bases and J shed 7 bases, with 11 bases lying between them. The V gene's germline CDR1 is MNHNS and CDR2 SASEGT. The CDR3 DNA follows: TGTGCCAGCACCGCCCGGGGCCAGCCCCAGCATTTT. Its protein product is CASTARGQPQHF.

Many counts were recorded for this clonotype. For the CDR3, the DNA is TGCAGTGCTCGACTAGCGGGGGGTTCTTACAATGAGCAGTTCTTC. This codes for CSARLAGGSYNEQFF. The rearrangement uses TRBV20-1 and TRBJ2-1; TRBD2 matches at 13 bases. The germline CDR1 and CDR2 sequences are DFQATT and SNEGSKA (reference sequence). The CDR3 loop spans 15 amino acids. V shed 5 bases and J 4 bases; nucleotides not matched to a gene: 5.

In regard to this clonotype: This may be a read error, as it is one base from a much larger clone. This rearrangement joins TRBV18 to TRBJ1-3, with D uncertain. The CDR3 covers 16 residues. In germline, CDR1 is KGHSH, CDR2 LQKENI. Between the trimmed V and J ends, which lost 6 bases and 0 bases, there was a span of 15 bases. The CDR3 loop reads CASSRFDASSGNTIYF. CDR3 coding DNA: TGTGCCAGCTCGAGATTTGACGCAAGCTCTGGAAACACCATATATTTT. Looking up the rest from reference TRBV18 and TRBJ1-3 gives the full variable domain: NAGVMQNPRHLVRRRGQEARLRCSPMKGHSHVYWYRQLPEEGLKFMVYLQKENIIDESGMPKERFSAEFPKEGPSILRIQQVVRGDSAAYFCASSRFDASSGNTIYFGEGSWLTVV.

The sample holds many counts of this clonotype. In nucleotides, the CDR3 is TGTGCCAGCAGTGAAACAGGGGGCGCATTTTACGAGCAGTACTTC. Translation gives CASSETGGAFYEQYF. The chain uses TRBV6-1 and TRBJ2-7; 9 nucleotides align to TRBD1. Germline CDR1 MNHNS, CDR2 SASEGT. J lost 4 bases, V lost 2 bases, and 6 bases had no gene match. This CDR3 is built from 15 residues.

A remark on this clonotype: One junction end disagrees with the germline gene, perhaps due to a read error. V is TRBV20-1 and J is TRBJ2-1; 10 bases are shared with TRBD2. The length of the CDR3 is 16 residues. Germline CDR1 reads DFQATT; CDR2 reads SNEGSKA (reference sequence). The CDR3 region has the DNA TGCAGTGCTAGACGCCCCGGGACTAGCGCATACAGTGAGAAGTTCTTC. Its protein product is CSARRPGTSAYSEKFF.

The V and J genes are TRBV10-2 and TRBJ2-7; 7 positions match TRBD1. The trim removed 8 bases at V and 4 bases at J, leaving 5 bases unmatched. The CDR3 consists of 12 residues. Germline V gives CDR1 WSHSY, CDR2 SAAADI. The CDR3 protein is CASGGQIYEQYF. The CDR3 DNA reads as TGCGCCAGCGGGGGACAGATATACGAGCAGTACTTC.

The rearrangement joins TRBV27 to TRBJ1-4; D is uncertain. The CDR3 contains 14 residues. Germline V gene sequence: CDR1 MNHEY, CDR2 SMNVEV (reference sequence). V was pared by 8 bases and J by 3 bases, with 13 bases between. This CDR3 reads CASRGPEANEKLFF. The CDR3 nucleotides are TGTGCCAGCCGTGGACCAGAGGCTAATGAAAAACTGTTTTTT.

This clonotype was found many times. J is TRBJ1-2 and V is TRBV6-1; 7 nucleotides match TRBD1. This CDR3 has 14 residues. Germline assignment: CDR1 MNHNS and CDR2 SASEGT. V lost 6 bases and J lost 3; bases outside the gene matches: 7. In DNA, the CDR3 is TGTGCCAGCAGGGCCGCGGGACAGCACTATGGCTACACCTTC. This translates into CASRAAGQHYGYTF.

Worth noting for this clonotype: Since a much larger clone is just one base distant, this may be a read error. The chain couples TRBV29-1 to TRBJ1-1; D is undetermined. This CDR3 comprises 13 residues. Germline V gene sequence: CDR1 SQVTM, CDR2 ANQGSEA. As DNA, the CDR3 is TGCAGCGTTGCCGGGCAGATGAACACTGAAGTTTTCTTT. Translated, it gives CSVAGQMNTEVFF.

Ten or more counts support this clonotype. The J gene is TRBJ1-2, the V gene TRBV14; D gene unclear. CDR1 is SGHDN, CDR2 FVKESK, per germline. There are 13 residues in the CDR3. The V and J ends lost 1 base and 4 bases respectively, with 7 bases between them. CDR3 sequence reads: CASSQGLGYGYTF. CDR3 nucleotide sequence: TGTGCCAGCAGCCAAGGGTTAGGCTATGGCTACACCTTC.

Worth noting for this clonotype: It is likely a read error, because the conserved phenylalanine at the end of the CDR3 is missing. The J gene is TRBJ1-2, the V gene TRBV7-8, with D perhaps matching TRBD1 (5 bases). Looked up from germline, CDR1 is SGHVS and CDR2 is FQNEAQ. Trimming removed 2 bases from V and 8 bases from J, with 18 bases in between. The CDR3 extends over 15 amino acids. Written as DNA, the CDR3 is TGTGCCAGCAGCTTATTAGCTGGAGGGACTGAGGGCTACACCTTA. It codes for CASSLLAGGTEGYTL.

There are many counts of this clonotype. The DNA for the CDR3 is TGTGCCAGCAGTTTAACCCCCAGAGGCAGGGTTCACGGCTACACCTTC. Translating it yields CASSLTPRGRVHGYTF. This chain uses TRBV27 with TRBJ1-2; tentatively, D is TRBD1 (5 bases). Trimming removed 2 bases from V and 8 bases from J, with 21 bases in between. Per the germline V gene, CDR1 is MNHEY and CDR2 is SMNVEV (reference sequence). This CDR3 has 16 amino acids.

This clonotype was recorded at least ten times. The gene calls are TRBV20-1 and TRBJ2-3; D is unresolved. V was pared by 0 bases and J by 5 bases, with 3 bases between. CDR1 DFQATT and CDR2 SNEGSKA come from the germline V gene (reference sequence). This CDR3 has 11 amino acids. This chain's CDR3 is CSAREKDTQYF. CDR3 DNA: TGCAGTGCTAGAGAAAAAGATACGCAGTATTTT.

The rearrangement links TRBV4-2 to TRBJ2-7; 7 bases agree with TRBD1. The V segment lost 3 bases and the J segment 0 bases; nucleotides outside the gene matches: 5. Germline V gene data show CDR1 as LGHNA and CDR2 as YNFKEQ. CDR3 length: 15 residues. For the CDR3, the DNA is TGTGCCAGCAGCCATGATAGACAGGGCTCCTACGAGCAGTACTTC. It translates to CASSHDRQGSYEQYF.

About this clonotype: Just one base apart from a much larger clone, this may be a read error. This rearrangement joins TRBV12-3 or TRBV12-4 to TRBJ2-3; maybe TRBD1 (5 bases). Between the trimmed V and J ends, which lost 3 bases and 6 bases, there was a span of 16 bases. The CDR3 is 15 residues long. In DNA, the CDR3 is TGTGCCAGCAGTTTCGGCAGGAGCCCAGGGGATACGCAGTATTTT. Translated: CASSFGRSPGDTQYF.